This paragraph reports one T cell receptor (beta chain). This sample was included in a study of T-cell memory formation after mild COVID-19. TCRdb fed the 5' RACE reads into MiXCR, producing one record per CDR3 protein. The sample comprises roughly 600,000 distinct CDR3 sequences, about a sixth of which are singletons, and around 11% rests with the top ten. Sample: PBMCs or a T cell subset sorted from them (not recorded which). This TCR was recovered from an adult woman who had mild COVID-19 (a few samples of this study predate the infection). Cell type and time point are not known.

CDR3 in DNA: TGTGCCAGCACTAAAAACCGGGACAGGGATCCCTCTGGCTATGGCTACACCTTC. This codes for CASTKNRDRDPSGYGYTF. The chain is built from TRBV6-1 and TRBJ1-2, with 9 bases that match TRBD1. This CDR3 comprises 18 residues. Germline CDR1 is MNHNS and CDR2 is SASEGT. Trimming at V came to 7 bases and at J to 4 bases, leaving 19 bases not matched to a gene.